Below, 5 T cell receptor beta chains from the same sample are listed, as sequenced in a study of cytomegalovirus exposure and HLA in healthy donors. Amplification used 60 Vbeta primers and 13 Jbeta primers. Assay used: immunoSEQ multiplex PCR; TCRdb lists only in-frame clones, some missing. The repertoire holds about 95,000 clones, with approximately 72% as singletons. Sequencing was performed on PBMCs. Source of these receptors: a man aged 18-30 years in good health and CMV-seropositive.

The J gene is TRBJ1-1, the V gene TRBV19; perhaps TRBD1 as D (6 bases). This CDR3 has 19 residues. Trimming pared 7 bases from V and 0 bases from J, leaving 27 bases between. Per germline, CDR1 LNHDA and CDR2 SQIVND (reference sequence). The CDR3 is CASIPTLGAPKLMNTEAFF. CDR3 coding DNA: TGTGCCAGTATCCCGACTTTGGGGGCCCCGAAACTCATGAACACTGAAGCTTTCTTT.

The genes are TRBV27 and TRBJ1-1; TRBD1 is a possible D gene (5 bases). Germline V gene lookup returns CDR1 MNHEY and CDR2 SMNVEV (reference sequence). The CDR3 has 14 amino acids. Deletions cut 6 bases from V and 8 bases from J, with 19 bases between. This CDR3 is CASSQLGGTFEAFF. In DNA form, the CDR3 reads TGTGCCAGCAGCCAACTCGGCGGGACGTTCGAAGCTTTCTTT.

The rearrangement links TRBV6-1 to TRBJ1-2; D uncertain. V dropped 0 bases and J dropped 4 bases, with 12 bases sitting between them. Per the germline V gene, CDR1 is MNHNS and CDR2 is SASEGT. This CDR3 contains 15 residues. CDR3 coding DNA: TGTGCCAGCAGTGAAGCCGGGGAGCTCGTCTATGGCTACACCTTC. It codes for CASSEAGELVYGYTF.

The chain links TRBV5-1 to TRBJ1-1; 9 bases map to TRBD1. CDR1 is SGHRS and CDR2 is YFSETQ in the germline V gene. Trimming at V came to 4 bases and at J to 0 bases, leaving 4 bases not matched to a gene. This CDR3 is built from 15 residues. CDR3 residues: CASSLGQGMNTEAFF. The CDR3, as DNA: TGCGCCAGCAGCCTAGGACAGGGGATGAACACTGAAGCTTTCTTT. The whole variable domain, filled in from reference TRBV5-1 and TRBJ1-1, reads KAGVTQTPRYLIKTRGQQVTLSCSPISGHRSVSWYQQTPGQGLQFLFEYFSETQRNKGNFPGRFSGRQFSNSRSEMNVSTLELGDSALYLCASSLGQGMNTEAFFGQGTRLTVV.

The rearrangement uses TRBV6-4 and TRBJ1-2; TRBD1 might be the D (6 bases). V was shortened by 6 bases and J by 0 bases, with 17 bases between the two germline ends. This CDR3 comprises 16 residues. Germline V gene lookup returns CDR1 MRHNA and CDR2 SNTAGT. The CDR3 protein is CASSEEIRGTNYGYTF. CDR3 sequence (DNA): TGTGCCAGCAGCGAGGAAATCAGGGGAACTAACTATGGCTACACCTTC.